What follows are 26 T cell receptor beta chains derived from one specimen sequenced in a study of cytomegalovirus exposure and HLA in healthy donors. Libraries were prepared by immunoSEQ multiplex PCR; TCRdb keeps only in-frame clonotypes and omits some of them. The sample has 100,000 or so clones, approximately 84% seen once. Source material: PBMCs. Every receptor here comes from a man aged 18 to 30 in good health and CMV-seropositive.

The chain couples TRBV6-5 to TRBJ1-1; TRBD1 agrees at 7 bases. The germline gives CDR1 MNHEY, CDR2 SVGAGI. The CDR3 covers 13 residues. V lost 7 bases to trimming and J lost 5 bases; unmatched junction nucleotides: 7. DNA for the CDR3: TGTGCCAGCAAAGAGACAGGGTATACTGAAGCTTTCTTT. It codes for CASKETGYTEAFF.

The chain joins TRBV6-5 to TRBJ1-2; D is possibly TRBD1 (5 bases). This CDR3 region has 15 residues. V lost 4 bases to trimming and J lost 3 bases, with 15 bases between them. The germline CDR1 and CDR2 sequences are MNHEY and SVGAGI. The CDR3 loop reads CASSFLSDSYYGYTF. The CDR3 DNA is TGTGCCAGCAGTTTCCTCAGTGACAGTTACTATGGCTACACCTTC.

V gene TRBV6-5 combines with J gene TRBJ2-7; 7 bases map to TRBD1. Germline values: CDR1 MNHEY, CDR2 SVGAGI. CDR3 length: 15 amino acids. V trimming: 6 bases; J trimming: 3 bases; junction bases outside the gene matches: 11. The CDR3 protein is CASSPTTTGSYEQYF. DNA of the CDR3: TGTGCCAGCAGCCCTACGACGACAGGGAGCTACGAGCAGTACTTC.

This clone was counted once. This chain links TRBV6-1 with TRBJ2-1; D is unclear. The CDR3 loop spans 16 amino acids. Per the germline V gene, CDR1 is MNHNS and CDR2 is SASEGT. V was trimmed by 2 bases and J by 2 bases, leaving 13 bases between them. CDR3 in amino acids: CASSEMAIQTYNEQFF. The CDR3 DNA follows: TGTGCCAGCAGTGAAATGGCAATCCAAACCTACAATGAGCAGTTCTTC.

In DNA, the CDR3 is TGTGCCAGCAGCCCACCAGCGGGGGGGCTGGAGACCCAGTACTTC. It translates to CASSPPAGGLETQYF. The chain links TRBV9 to TRBJ2-5; 10 nucleotides line up with TRBD2. CDR3 length equals 15 residues. The germline CDR1 and CDR2 sequences are SGDLS and YYNGEE. The V gene end was trimmed by 4 bases and the J gene end by 5 bases; junction bases not matched to a gene: 8.

The chain recombines TRBV2 with TRBJ2-3; the D gene is possibly TRBD2 (5 bases). V dropped 3 bases and J dropped 7 bases, with 11 bases sitting between them. The CDR3 covers 13 residues. The germline V gene encodes CDR1 SNHLY and CDR2 FYNNEI. The CDR3 nucleotides are TGTGCCAGCAGTGATAGTTCGGGATATACGCAGTATTTT. Amino acids: CASSDSSGYTQYF.

This clone appeared a few times. The chain employs TRBV19 and TRBJ1-6, with a tentative D call TRBD1 (6 bases). V gave up 6 bases and J gave up 8 bases, with 14 bases separating them. This CDR3 comprises 14 residues. CDR1 and CDR2 (germline): LNHDA, SQIVND (reference sequence). The CDR3 loop reads CASSQGTVHSPLHF. DNA for the CDR3: TGTGCCAGTAGCCAGGGGACGGTTCATTCACCCCTCCACTTT.

The chain employs TRBV7-9 and TRBJ2-1; 7 bases are shared with TRBD2. The CDR3 is 16 residues long. V dropped 5 bases and J dropped 2; count of bases not matched to a gene: 9. Germline CDR1 and CDR2: SEHNR and FQNEAQ (reference sequence). CDR3 sequence reads: CASSEGLAVTYNEQFF. The DNA for the CDR3 is TGTGCCAGCAGCGAAGGGCTAGCGGTTACCTACAATGAGCAGTTCTTC.

J is TRBJ2-3 and V is TRBV29-1, with 10 nucleotides matching TRBD2. The J segment lost 6 bases and the V segment lost 3 bases, leaving 3 bases of the junction unmatched. The CDR3 has 13 amino acids. The V gene's germline CDR1 is SQVTM and CDR2 ANQGSEA. The CDR3 region is CSVDEREGDTQYF. The CDR3 DNA sequence: TGCAGCGTTGATGAGCGGGAGGGGGATACGCAGTATTTT.

This chain joins TRBV18 and TRBJ2-1; a weak D match, TRBD2 (6 bases). The CDR3 is 15 residues long. Trimming left V 0 bases short and J 7 bases short, with 13 bases between. Germline CDR1 KGHSH, CDR2 LQKENI. The CDR3 reads CASSPPSLAENEQFF. Here the CDR3 DNA reads TGTGCCAGCTCACCACCCTCACTAGCAGAGAATGAGCAGTTCTTC.

The rearrangement links TRBV28 to TRBJ1-1; the D gene is possibly TRBD1 (6 bases). Between the trimmed V and J ends, which lost 3 bases and 1 base, there was a span of 12 bases. This CDR3 comprises 15 residues. CDR1 MDHEN and CDR2 SYDVKM come from the germline V gene. The CDR3 here is CASSLSSRGNTEAFF. The CDR3 DNA follows: TGTGCCAGCAGTTTGTCTTCCAGGGGGAACACTGAAGCTTTCTTT.

V usage is TRBV11-3 and J usage is TRBJ1-1; a possible D gene is TRBD1 (5 bases). Germline CDR1 reads SGHNT; CDR2 reads YENEEA. The CDR3 is 12 residues long. Trimming cost V 5 bases and J 11 bases, with 15 bases left between them. The CDR3 DNA reads TGTGCCAGCAGCAAACAAGACAGTATGGCTTTCTTT. This gives the protein CASSKQDSMAFF.

The chain carries TRBV9 and TRBJ2-1; TRBD1 agrees at 7 bases. CDR3 length: 15 amino acids. Germline assignment: CDR1 SGDLS and CDR2 YYNGEE. The junction had 7 bases not matched to a gene; V was cut back by 0 bases and J by 7 bases. In DNA, the CDR3 is TGTGCCAGCAGCGTAGTAGCGACAGGGATAAATGAGCAGTTCTTC. Protein sequence: CASSVVATGINEQFF.

V usage is TRBV11-3 and J usage is TRBJ2-7, with 7 bases lining up with TRBD2. V trimming: 5 bases; J trimming: 4 bases; junction bases outside the gene matches: 8. Germline V gives CDR1 SGHNT, CDR2 YENEEA. The CDR3 sequence is 14 residues long. The CDR3 nucleotides read TGTGCCAGCAGCGGGCGGGAGCTCCCTTACGAGCAGTACTTC. Translating it yields CASSGRELPYEQYF.

This chain uses TRBV5-1 with TRBJ2-7, with TRBD2 matching over 16 bases. The junction had 4 bases not matched to a gene; V was cut back by 0 bases and J by 10 bases. The V gene's germline CDR1 is SGHRS and CDR2 YFSETQ. CDR3 length: 15 residues. CDR3 sequence reads: CASSLAGLAGGHQYF. CDR3 nucleotide sequence: TGCGCCAGCAGCTTGGCGGGACTAGCGGGAGGGCATCAGTACTTC.

J is TRBJ1-1 and V is TRBV6-5, with D hard to call. Trimming shortened V by 0 bases and J by 3 bases, and 11 bases separated the two germline ends. Germline loops: CDR1 MNHEY, CDR2 SVGAGI. There are 15 residues in the CDR3. CDR3 sequence: CASSYSRGPYTEAFF. The CDR3 DNA is TGTGCCAGCAGTTACTCGAGAGGGCCGTACACTGAAGCTTTCTTT.

The chain carries TRBV29-1 and TRBJ1-2, with D possibly being TRBD1 (5 bases). The CDR3 spans 12 residues. The germline gives CDR1 SQVTM, CDR2 ANQGSEA. The CDR3 region is CALGRANYGYTF. In DNA, the CDR3 is TGCGCGCTCGGCAGGGCTAACTATGGCTACACCTTC. The entire variable domain, with the rest obtained from reference TRBV29-1 and TRBJ1-2, is as follows: SAVISQKPSRDICQRGTSLTIQCQVDSQVTMMFWYRQQPGQSLTLIATANQGSEATYESGFVIDKFPISRPNLTFSTLTVSNMSPEDSSIYLCALGRANYGYTFGSGTRLTVV.

The CDR3 DNA sequence: TGTGCCAGCTCACCGACAGGGGGCGGTTACGAGCAGTACTTC. Translation gives CASSPTGGGYEQYF. The chain recombines TRBV18 with TRBJ2-7; 10 nucleotides match TRBD1. CDR1 is KGHSH and CDR2 is LQKENI in the germline V gene. Germline trimming cut 3 bases from V and 4 bases from J; bases unmatched to any gene: 3. The CDR3 contains 14 residues.

J is TRBJ1-4 and V is TRBV19, with TRBD1 matching over 10 bases. The CDR3 has 18 residues. Germline CDR1 reads LNHDA; CDR2 reads SQIVND (reference sequence). J was trimmed by 4 bases and V by 7 bases; bases with no gene match: 15. DNA for the CDR3: TGTGCCAGTACCCTCGGTACGAGACAGGGGGCCATTAATGAAAAACTGTTTTTT. Its protein is CASTLGTRQGAINEKLFF. Full variable domain (remainder filled in from reference TRBV19 and TRBJ1-4): DGGITQSPKYLFRKEGQNVTLSCEQNLNHDAMYWYRQDPGQGLRLIYYSQIVNDFQKGDIAEGYSVSREKKESFPLTVTSAQKNPTAFYLCASTLGTRQGAINEKLFFGSGTQLSVL.

This chain links TRBV11-3 with TRBJ2-1; D call uncertain. This CDR3 is built from 14 residues. The germline V and J ends were trimmed by 1 base and 6 bases, with 10 bases remaining between them. The germline CDR1 and CDR2 sequences are SGHNT and YENEEA. CDR3 DNA sequence: TGTGCCAGCAGCTTAGCTAGGATTGTCAATGAGCAGTTCTTC. This gives the protein CASSLARIVNEQFF.

This clone was counted many times. This sequence joins TRBV6-6 and TRBJ1-5; no firm D call. CDR1 and CDR2 from the germline V gene are MNHNY and SVGAGI (reference sequence). The CDR3 spans 12 residues. The germline V and J ends were trimmed by 4 bases and 3 bases, with 4 bases remaining between them. The CDR3 nucleotides read TGTGCCAGCAGTTTAGACAATCAGCCCCAGCATTTT. Encoded protein: CASSLDNQPQHF.

The CDR3 protein is CASSSTGNEQFF. The DNA of the CDR3 is TGTGCCAGCAGCTCGACAGGGAATGAGCAGTTCTTC. V usage is TRBV7-9 and J usage is TRBJ2-1; the match to TRBD1 covers 7 bases. The CDR3 covers 12 residues. V was pared by 4 bases and J by 7 bases, with 1 base of the junction left unmatched. Germline loops: CDR1 SEHNR, CDR2 FQNEAQ (reference sequence).

J is TRBJ1-2 and V is TRBV5-4; a possible D gene is TRBD1 (6 bases). Trimming shortened V by 6 bases and J by 0 bases, and 21 bases separated the two germline ends. CDR1 and CDR2 (germline): SGHNT, YYREEE (reference sequence). The CDR3 consists of 17 residues. The CDR3 here is CASTSREGGPPNYGYTF. The DNA of the CDR3 is TGTGCCAGCACCTCACGGGAGGGGGGGCCTCCTAACTATGGCTACACCTTC.

In its sample, this clone was seen a few times. The chain combines TRBV18 with TRBJ2-3; 8 bases agree with TRBD1. The J segment lost 2 bases and the V segment lost 1 base, leaving 11 bases of the junction unmatched. Germline CDR1 KGHSH, CDR2 LQKENI. The CDR3 is 18 amino acids. For the CDR3, the DNA is TGTGCCAGCTCACCACAGTCTTTAGGACAGGGAACCACAGATACGCAGTATTTT. Translating gives CASSPQSLGQGTTDTQYF.

This clone was counted between two and nine times. The rearrangement links TRBV10-3 to TRBJ2-5, with 11 bases aligning to TRBD2. The CDR3 has 14 residues. The V gene's germline CDR1 is ENHRY and CDR2 SYGVKD. J was trimmed by 5 bases and V by 6 bases; bases with no gene match: 5. CDR3 DNA sequence: TGTGCCATCAGGAATAGCGGGGGGGAGGAGACCCAGTACTTC. Translated: CAIRNSGGEETQYF.

The V call is TRBV5-4, the J call TRBJ2-3; no reliable D call. This CDR3 is 14 amino acids long. CDR1 and CDR2 from the germline V gene are SGHNT and YYREEE (reference sequence). Trimming removed 4 bases at V and 1 base at J, with 10 bases between. The CDR3 spells CASSPMQGTDTQYF. Written as DNA, the CDR3 is TGTGCCAGCAGCCCCATGCAGGGCACAGATACGCAGTATTTT.